This TCR beta chain was sequenced for a study of blood T cells in healthy people across ages. Background on the study: The template switching approach captured approximately one barcoded beta molecule for every two T cells.

The CDR3 has 17 amino acids. Per germline, CDR1 SGHTA and CDR2 FQGNSA. The ends lost 5 bases at V and 2 bases at J; junction bases unmatched: 10. This clonotype has a handful of counts. Per sample, a minimum of 6 million PBMCs were isolated. Alongside a J-beta primer mix, a sample-barcoded 5' primer served in a second PCR lasting 7 to 11 cycles. TCRdb independently ran MiXCR on the 5' RACE reads; one entry per CDR3 protein. The data show approximately 490,000 distinct CDR3 sequences, with more than 20% seen just once and around 10% held by the top ten. This sample also belongs to another study, concerning T cells of mothers and their children. Per that paper: Persisting microchimeric T cell clones went undetected.

The chain employs TRBV7-2 and TRBJ2-7, with 12 nucleotides matching TRBD2. The sample was blood. The TCR was taken from a boy aged 5 to 17 in good health. CDR3 nucleotides: TGTGCCAGCAGCCACCCCCGACTAGCGGGAGTCCCCTACGAGCAGTACTTC. Its translation is CASSHPRLAGVPYEQYF. Complete variable domain (other parts from reference TRBV7-2 and TRBJ2-7): GAGVSQSPSNKVTEKGKDVELRCDPISGHTALYWYRQSLGQGLEFLIYFQGNSAPDKSGLPSDRFSAERTGGSVSTLTIQRTQQEDSAVYLCASSHPRLAGVPYEQYFGPGTRLTVT.